Shown below are 13 T cell receptor beta chains from a single sample sequenced in a study of T cell responses to AZD1222 COVID-19 vaccine. Method: immunoSEQ multiplex PCR; TCRdb's copy keeps in-frame clones and lacks some. Seen here are roughly 120,000 clones, nearly 90% observed once, and the top ten hold nearly 4.5%. Material: peripheral blood, obtained on day 0 of AZD1222 vaccination. Receptors were obtained from an adult in good health.

The chain uses TRBV5-1 and TRBJ2-3; D is perhaps TRBD2 (5 bases). Germline CDR1 is SGHRS and CDR2 is YFSETQ. V was pared by 2 bases and J by 0 bases, with 10 bases between. The CDR3 is made up of 15 amino acids. The CDR3 nucleotides read TGCGCCAGCAGCTTAAGCGGAGCGAGCACAGATACGCAGTATTTT. Translated, it gives CASSLSGASTDTQYF.

V gene TRBV11-2 combines with J gene TRBJ2-7, with 11 bases fitting TRBD1. In germline, CDR1 is SGHAT, CDR2 FQNNGV. The V segment lost 5 bases and the J segment 5 bases; nucleotides outside the gene matches: 11. There are 16 residues in the CDR3. CDR3 in amino acids: CASSPTIGTGGHEQYF. CDR3 coding DNA: TGTGCCAGCAGCCCTACCATTGGGACAGGGGGGCACGAGCAGTACTTC.

J is TRBJ2-1 and V is TRBV2, with D perhaps TRBD1 (5 bases). V lost 4 bases and J lost 11, with 9 bases in between. Germline lookup yields CDR1 SNHLY and CDR2 FYNNEI. This CDR3 has 11 residues. In nucleotides, the CDR3 is TGTGCCAGCAGTGGGTTGGACAAGCAGTTCTTC. Translation gives CASSGLDKQFF.

The chain recombines TRBV11-2 with TRBJ1-1; D gene unclear. Trimming pared 3 bases from V and 1 base from J, leaving 6 bases between. The germline CDR1 and CDR2 sequences are SGHAT and FQNNGV. The CDR3 covers 13 residues. CDR3 nucleotides: TGTGCCAGCAGCTTGGGAGCGAACACTGAAGCTTTCTTT. Amino acids: CASSLGANTEAFF.

CDR3 loop: CASSSRLADNPRDTQYF. The CDR3 DNA reads TGTGCCAGCAGCTCCCGACTAGCAGACAATCCACGTGATACGCAGTATTTT. The rearrangement uses TRBV13 and TRBJ2-3; the match to TRBD2 covers 7 bases. This CDR3 spans 17 amino acids. The germline gives CDR1 PRHDT, CDR2 FYEKMQ (reference sequence). J was trimmed by 6 bases and V by 4 bases; bases with no gene match: 16.

This rearrangement joins TRBV28 to TRBJ1-3; the D gene is possibly TRBD1 (5 bases). CDR1 and CDR2 (germline): MDHEN, SYDVKM. This CDR3 comprises 14 residues. Trimming cost V 8 bases and J 4 bases, with 15 bases left between them. CDR3 in DNA: TGTGCCAGCGATTCCGGGGCGCTGGGAAACACCATATATTTT. It specifies CASDSGALGNTIYF.

The chain recombines TRBV3-1 (or the pseudogene TRBV3-2) with TRBJ2-5; a weak D match, TRBD1 (5 bases). This CDR3 is built from 15 residues. V was pared by 0 bases and J by 5 bases, with 13 bases between. Germline V gene lookup returns CDR1 LGHDT and CDR2 YNNKEL (reference sequence). This CDR3 reads CASSQESSGPETQYF. CDR3 bases: TGTGCCAGCAGCCAAGAGTCCTCAGGGCCTGAGACCCAGTACTTC.

The V and J genes are TRBV5-1 and TRBJ2-7, with D tentatively TRBD1 or TRBD2 (6 bases each). Germline CDR1 and CDR2: SGHRS and YFSETQ. The CDR3 spans 15 residues. Trimming stripped 4 bases from V and 0 bases from J, with 14 bases between. The chain's CDR3 is CASSAGHIGSYEQYF. The CDR3, as DNA: TGCGCCAGCAGCGCGGGACATATCGGCTCCTACGAGCAGTACTTC.

The chain joins TRBV6-4 to TRBJ2-2; tentatively, D is TRBD2 (5 bases). The CDR3 contains 15 residues. V shed 4 bases and J shed 8 bases, with 17 bases lying between them. Germline V gene data show CDR1 as MRHNA and CDR2 as SNTAGT. CDR3 sequence: CASSGSAAMGGELFF. CDR3 nucleotide sequence: TGTGCCAGCAGTGGGTCAGCGGCTATGGGGGGGGAGCTGTTTTTT.

This clone has only one observation. J is TRBJ1-5 and V is TRBV12-5; maybe TRBD1 (5 bases). The CDR3 runs to 13 residues. Trimming left V 5 bases short and J 3 bases short, with 8 bases between. Germline CDR1 and CDR2: LGHNT and FRNRAP. The CDR3, as DNA: TGTGCTAGTGGTCCAGGGAACAATCAGCCCCAGCATTTT. Translation gives CASGPGNNQPQHF.

The V and J genes are TRBV19 and TRBJ2-3; D is unclear. The CDR3 contains 16 residues. CDR1 is LNHDA, CDR2 SQIVND, per germline (reference sequence). V was cut by 9 bases and J by 5 bases, with 24 bases left in between. The CDR3: CASPPSLGYLGDTQYF. CDR3 sequence (DNA): TGTGCCAGCCCTCCTTCTCTAGGTTATCTCGGAGATACGCAGTATTTT.

The chain recombines TRBV27 with TRBJ1-6, with no clear D. The CDR3 spans 17 residues. Germline values: CDR1 MNHEY, CDR2 SMNVEV (reference sequence). The V end was cut by 2 bases, the J end by 7 bases, with 18 bases between. The CDR3 sequence is CASSLPTAPNSNSPLHF. CDR3 nucleotides: TGTGCCAGCAGTTTACCGACCGCCCCGAATAGCAATTCACCCCTCCACTTT.

The genes are TRBV20-1 and TRBJ1-2; unclear D gene. The germline V and J ends were trimmed by 3 bases and 6 bases, with 14 bases remaining between them. This CDR3 is 13 amino acids long. Germline lookup yields CDR1 DFQATT and CDR2 SNEGSKA (reference sequence). The CDR3 bases are TGCAGTGCTAGTCGGCGGGCTGGGGATGGCTACACCTTC. It specifies CSASRRAGDGYTF.